This T cell receptor beta chain was sequenced during a study of patients and donors after allogeneic stem cell transplantation. TCRdb passed the RT-PCR reads through MiXCR, listing each CDR3 protein once. The table shows about 200,000 distinct CDR3 sequences, with roughly 40% occurring only once. Germline loops: CDR1 SGHVS, CDR2 FQNEAQ. The CDR3 is 16 amino acids. Trimming cost V 3 bases and J 0 bases, with 13 bases left between them. The source is a human donor who was either an allogeneic HSCT recipient or a stem cell or donor lymphocyte infusion donor (not recorded which). It is not recorded whose cells these are; they may come from a transplant donor. This chain connects TRBV7-8 to TRBJ2-3; D may correspond to TRBD1 or TRBD2 (6 bases each). Sequencing used blood, either unsorted or a sorted T cell fraction (not recorded which). CDR3 loop: CASSFRGRLSTDTQYF. The DNA for the CDR3 is TGTGCCAGCAGCTTTCGGGGGCGGCTAAGCACAGATACGCAGTATTTT.